This T cell receptor (beta chain) derives from a study of T cells in Graves' hyperthyroidism and ophthalmopathy. Amplified TCR beta CDR3 regions derived from RNA transcripts. The TCR CDR3 was amplified in a first-round RT-PCR using the HTBI primer set. TCRdb reanalysed the multiplex PCR reads using MiXCR and keeps one entry per CDR3 protein. The table lists approximately 380,000 distinct CDR3 sequences, around a sixth of them singletons. Specimen: blood. This sequence originates from a man aged 18 to 29 with Graves' ophthalmopathy.

CDR3: CASSPGSTFSGANVLTF. The CDR3 region has the DNA TGCGCCAGCAGCCCGGGATCTACATTCTCTGGGGCCAACGTCCTGACTTTC. The chain uses TRBV5-1 and TRBJ2-6; D is perhaps TRBD2 (5 bases). The CDR3 covers 17 residues. Trimming took off 4 bases at V and 0 bases at J, with 14 bases between the two ends. Germline loops: CDR1 SGHRS, CDR2 YFSETQ.